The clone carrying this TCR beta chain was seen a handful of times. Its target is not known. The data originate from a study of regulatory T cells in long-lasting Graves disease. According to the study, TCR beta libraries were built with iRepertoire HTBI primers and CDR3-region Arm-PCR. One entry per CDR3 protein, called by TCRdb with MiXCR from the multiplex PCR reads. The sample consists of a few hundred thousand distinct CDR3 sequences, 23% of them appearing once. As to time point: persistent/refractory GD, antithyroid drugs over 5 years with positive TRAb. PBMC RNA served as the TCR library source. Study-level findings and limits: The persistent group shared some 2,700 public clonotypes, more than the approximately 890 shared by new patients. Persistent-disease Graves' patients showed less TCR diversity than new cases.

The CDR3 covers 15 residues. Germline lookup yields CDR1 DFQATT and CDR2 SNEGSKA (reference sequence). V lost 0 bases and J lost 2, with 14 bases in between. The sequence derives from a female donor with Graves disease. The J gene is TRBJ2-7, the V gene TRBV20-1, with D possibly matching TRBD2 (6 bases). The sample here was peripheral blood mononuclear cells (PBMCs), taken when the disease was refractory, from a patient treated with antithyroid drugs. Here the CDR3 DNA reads TGCAGTGCTAGAGACCCATCGGGAGTGCCCTACGAGCAGTACTTC. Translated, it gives CSARDPSGVPYEQYF.